The following is a T cell receptor beta chain sequence with its context. Its cognate antigen is unknown. The CDR3 extends over 14 amino acids. V gave up 8 bases and J gave up 4 bases; unmatched junction bases: 5. Each sample gave at least 6.5 million isolated PBMCs. Sample-barcoded 5' priming and a J-beta primer mix drove a second PCR of about 7 to 12 cycles. TCRdb independently ran MiXCR on the 5' RACE reads; one entry per CDR3 protein. The table includes about 570,000 distinct CDR3 sequences, 25% to 30% detected once. These data originate in a study of blood T cells in healthy people across ages. Study-level findings and limits: PBMCs left unsorted prevented a conclusive naive versus antigen-experienced comparison. Diversity estimated from one million T cells was considered an underestimate. A roughly linear fall in TCR beta diversity per million T cells was seen with increasing age.

The chain has TRBV12-3 or TRBV12-4 and TRBJ2-3; 11 bases line up with TRBD2. Sequencing was performed on blood. The receptor's source is an older woman in good health. CDR3 nucleotides: TGTGCCAGCGGAAGTAGCGGGGGGGCAGATACGCAGTATTTT. Residues: CASGSSGGADTQYF.